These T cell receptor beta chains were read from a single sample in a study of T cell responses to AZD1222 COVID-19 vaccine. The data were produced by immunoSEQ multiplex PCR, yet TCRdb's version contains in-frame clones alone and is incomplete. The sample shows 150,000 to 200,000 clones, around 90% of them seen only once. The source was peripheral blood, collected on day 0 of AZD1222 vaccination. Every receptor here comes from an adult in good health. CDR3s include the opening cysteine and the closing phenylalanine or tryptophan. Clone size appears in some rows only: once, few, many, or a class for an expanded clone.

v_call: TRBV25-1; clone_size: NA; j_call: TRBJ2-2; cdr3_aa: CASSDPRTSTGELFF
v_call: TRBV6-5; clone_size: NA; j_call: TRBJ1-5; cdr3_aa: CASSSPGEPQHF
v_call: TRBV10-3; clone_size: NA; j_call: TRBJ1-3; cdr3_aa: CAIKELDSVLSGNTIYF
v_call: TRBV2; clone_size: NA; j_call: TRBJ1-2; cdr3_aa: CASSEQNRNPNYGYTF
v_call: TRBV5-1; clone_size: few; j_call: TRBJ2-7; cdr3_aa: CASSSGTGGFEQYF
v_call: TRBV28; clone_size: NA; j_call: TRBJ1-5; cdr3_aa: CASSLRVGVHNQPQHF
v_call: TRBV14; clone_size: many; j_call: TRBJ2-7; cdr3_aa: CASSQDPLDPESSYEQYF
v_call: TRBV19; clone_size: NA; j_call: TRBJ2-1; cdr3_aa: CASSSPGRIYNEQFF
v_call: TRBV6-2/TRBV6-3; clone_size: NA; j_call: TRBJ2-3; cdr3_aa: CASSYSFKRGGTDTQYF
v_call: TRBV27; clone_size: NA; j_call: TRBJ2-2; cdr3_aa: CASWGASGRAFPGELFF
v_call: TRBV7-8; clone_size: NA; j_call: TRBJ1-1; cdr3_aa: CASSPSVMNTEAFF
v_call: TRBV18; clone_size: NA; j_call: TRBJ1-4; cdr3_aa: CASSLSAGTAKTNEKLFF
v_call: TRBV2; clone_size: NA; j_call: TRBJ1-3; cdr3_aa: CASSQRGAKGSGNTIYF
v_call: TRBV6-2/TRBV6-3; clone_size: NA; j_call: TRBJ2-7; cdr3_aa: CASSFGRAYEQYF
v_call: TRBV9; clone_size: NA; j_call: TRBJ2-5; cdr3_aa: CASSVASGSRETQYF
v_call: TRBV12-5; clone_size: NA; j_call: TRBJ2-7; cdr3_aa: CASGPSGPLGEQYF
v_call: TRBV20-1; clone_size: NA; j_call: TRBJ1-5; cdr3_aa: CSASRVGYSNQPQHF
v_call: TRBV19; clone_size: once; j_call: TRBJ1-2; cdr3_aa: CASSSIGNAILANYGYTF
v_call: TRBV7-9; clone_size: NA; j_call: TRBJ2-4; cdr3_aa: CASTPGGVIQYF
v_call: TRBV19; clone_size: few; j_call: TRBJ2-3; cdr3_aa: CASSMASGGHTDTQYF
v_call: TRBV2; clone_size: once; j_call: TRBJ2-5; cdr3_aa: CASSESSYGGGQETQYF
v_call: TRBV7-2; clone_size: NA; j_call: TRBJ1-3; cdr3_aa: CASSWDRGFGNTIYF
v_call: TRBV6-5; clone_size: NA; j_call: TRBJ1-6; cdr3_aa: CASSYSSQLRAPLHF
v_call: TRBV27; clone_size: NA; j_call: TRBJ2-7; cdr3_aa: CASSLGTSGNYEQYF
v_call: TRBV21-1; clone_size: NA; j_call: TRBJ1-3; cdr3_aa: CASSKGAGKHGNTIYF
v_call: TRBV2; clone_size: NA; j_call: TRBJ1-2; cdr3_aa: CASTRQGHGYTF
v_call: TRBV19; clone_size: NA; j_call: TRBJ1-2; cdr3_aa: CASETGTYGYTF
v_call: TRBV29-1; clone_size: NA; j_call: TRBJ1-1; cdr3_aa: CSTLAPGENTEAFF
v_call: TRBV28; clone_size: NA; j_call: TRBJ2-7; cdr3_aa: CASSPTDPYEQYF
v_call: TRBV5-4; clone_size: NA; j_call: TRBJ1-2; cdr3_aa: CASSPRQGSYGYTF
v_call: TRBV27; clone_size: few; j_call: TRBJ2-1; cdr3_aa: CASSLGPGLAVNEQFF
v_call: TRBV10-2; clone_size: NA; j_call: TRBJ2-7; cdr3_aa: CASSDRGRSSYEQYF
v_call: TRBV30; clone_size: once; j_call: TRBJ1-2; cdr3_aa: CAWTMLGDGYGYTF
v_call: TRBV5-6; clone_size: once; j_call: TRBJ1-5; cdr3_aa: CASKKAGNQPQHF
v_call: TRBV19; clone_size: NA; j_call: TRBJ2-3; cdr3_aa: CASSIRSGTDTQYF
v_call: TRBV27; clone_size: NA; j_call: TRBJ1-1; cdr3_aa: CASSLVGSTEAFF
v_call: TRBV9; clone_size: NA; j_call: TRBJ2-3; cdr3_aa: CASSVEAGRDWSTDTQYF
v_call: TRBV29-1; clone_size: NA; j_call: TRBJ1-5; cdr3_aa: CSVKQGGNQPQHF
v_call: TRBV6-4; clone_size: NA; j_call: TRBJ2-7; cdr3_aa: CASSEGTGSSYEQYF
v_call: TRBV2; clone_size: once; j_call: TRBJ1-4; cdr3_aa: CASSVRDRGQGKLFF
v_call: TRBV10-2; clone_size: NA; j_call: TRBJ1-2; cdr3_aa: CASSVQGAGGYTF
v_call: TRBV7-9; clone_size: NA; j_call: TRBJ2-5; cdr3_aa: CASSPPLGPRETQYF
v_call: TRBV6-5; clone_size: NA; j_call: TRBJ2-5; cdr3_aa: CASRRGGFVQETQYF
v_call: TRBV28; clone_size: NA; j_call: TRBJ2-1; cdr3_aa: CASSSLSGDSYNEQFF
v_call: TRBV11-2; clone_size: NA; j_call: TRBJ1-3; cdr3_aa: CASSSRDRGNTIYF
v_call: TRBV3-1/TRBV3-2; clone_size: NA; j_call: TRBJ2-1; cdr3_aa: CASSQGRGEYNEQFF
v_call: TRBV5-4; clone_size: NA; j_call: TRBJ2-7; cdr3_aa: CASSYGQDYEQYF
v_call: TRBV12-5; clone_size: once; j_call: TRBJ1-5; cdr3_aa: CASGLGQPQHF